Listed here are 17 T cell receptor beta chains from one sample, sequenced in a study of blood T cell repertoires in COVID-19. Libraries were prepared by immunoSEQ multiplex PCR; TCRdb keeps only in-frame clonotypes and omits some of them. This sample has roughly 300,000 clones, with approximately 91% found just once. What was sequenced was peripheral blood. The receptor source for this set is a woman in her 30s with COVID-19, enrolled during active disease.

The table lists this clone with a count of one. The V and J genes are TRBV28 and TRBJ1-2; a weak D match, TRBD1 (5 bases). The germline V gene encodes CDR1 MDHEN and CDR2 SYDVKM. CDR3 length: 14 residues. The V gene lost 5 bases and the J gene lost 8 bases, with 18 bases spanning the gap. CDR3 loop: CASSPLPGLAGYTF. The DNA for the CDR3 is TGTGCCAGCAGTCCCCTCCCAGGGCTCGCGGGCTACACCTTC.

The chain uses TRBV4-1 and TRBJ2-1; 9 bases match TRBD2. Trimming removed 1 base from V and 3 bases from J; junction bases left unmatched: 1. This CDR3 is 15 amino acids long. Germline CDR1 is MGHRA and CDR2 is YSYEKL. The CDR3 sequence is CASSQGSGSYNEQFF. The CDR3 bases are TGCGCCAGCAGCCAAGGTAGCGGGAGCTACAATGAGCAGTTCTTC.

This clone was seen just once. The rearrangement uses TRBV29-1 and TRBJ1-2; 8 bases line up with TRBD1. Losses at the gene ends were 6 bases for V and 3 bases for J; bases not matched to a gene: 12. The CDR3 consists of 15 residues. From germline, CDR1 is SQVTM and CDR2 ANQGSEA. As DNA, the CDR3 is TGCAGCGTCCAGCGGATCAGGGGGCGCGACTATGGCTACACCTTC. As protein: CSVQRIRGRDYGYTF.

This sequence joins TRBV10-3 and TRBJ1-1; TRBD1 aligns across 8 bases. Unmatched junction bases numbered 8, after V lost 11 bases and J lost 9 bases. The CDR3 is made up of 11 amino acids. Looked up from germline, CDR1 is ENHRY and CDR2 is SYGVKD. The CDR3 loop reads CAFPAGGKAFF. The CDR3 DNA follows: TGTGCCTTCCCGGCAGGGGGCAAAGCTTTCTTT.

V gene TRBV2 combines with J gene TRBJ2-7, with a possible D match to TRBD2 (5 bases). Looked up from germline, CDR1 is SNHLY and CDR2 is FYNNEI. V was pared by 2 bases and J by 2 bases, with 13 bases between. This CDR3 spans 15 amino acids. Written as DNA, the CDR3 is TGTGCCAGCAGTGAAAGCCGGGGTGAAGCCTACGAGCAGTACTTC. It is translated as CASSESRGEAYEQYF.

The genes are TRBV12-3 or TRBV12-4 and TRBJ2-7, with D unresolved. Trimming pared 3 bases from V and 4 bases from J, leaving 10 bases between. The CDR3 is made up of 13 amino acids. The CDR3: CASSFHDGYEQYF. CDR3 DNA sequence: TGTGCCAGCAGTTTTCATGACGGGTACGAGCAGTACTTC.

The chain has TRBV2 and TRBJ2-7, with D possibly being TRBD1 (5 bases). With 4 bases removed from V and 2 bases from J, the gap between germline ends came to 18 bases. Germline V gene sequence: CDR1 SNHLY, CDR2 FYNNEI. This CDR3 region has 16 residues. The CDR3 sequence: CASSGFGSRVTYEQYF. CDR3 nucleotides: TGTGCCAGCAGTGGTTTCGGATCCAGGGTTACCTACGAGCAGTACTTC.

The genes are TRBV5-1 and TRBJ2-3, with 14 bases identical to TRBD2. After removal of 2 bases from V and 4 bases from J, the junction contained 9 bases not matched to a gene. The CDR3 totals 18 residues. The V gene's germline CDR1 is SGHRS and CDR2 YFSETQ. The CDR3 sequence: CASSFGTSGRPGSDTQYF. The DNA for the CDR3 is TGCGCCAGCAGCTTCGGGACTAGCGGGAGACCTGGATCAGATACGCAGTATTTT.

DNA for the CDR3: TGTGCCAGCAGAAGGACAGAAGAGACCCAGTACTTC. Its translation is CASRRTEETQYF. The rearrangement joins TRBV28 to TRBJ2-5; possible D gene TRBD1, 6 bases. Germline loops: CDR1 MDHEN, CDR2 SYDVKM. Trimming stripped 6 bases from V and 3 bases from J, with 8 bases between. The CDR3 runs to 12 residues.

A word on this clone: Distinct nucleotide sequences in the sample also encode this CDR3. The gene calls are TRBV19 and TRBJ1-5; D gene uncertain. The CDR3 consists of 14 residues. Trimming took 2 bases from V and 2 from J, leaving 7 bases between them. The V gene's germline CDR1 is LNHDA and CDR2 SQIVND (reference sequence). CDR3 nucleotides: TGTGCCAGTAGTATATCCGGGGGCAATCAGCCCCAGCATTTT. Its protein product is CASSISGGNQPQHF.

This chain links TRBV5-5 with TRBJ2-7; 7 positions agree with TRBD2. The germline CDR1 and CDR2 sequences are SGHKS and YYEKEE (reference sequence). Germline trimming cut 5 bases from V and 3 bases from J; bases unmatched to any gene: 5. CDR3 size: 13 residues. CDR3 region: CASRASGDYEQYF. The CDR3 DNA follows: TGTGCCAGCAGAGCTAGCGGAGACTACGAGCAGTACTTC.

The CDR3, as DNA: TGTGCCAGCAGCCCAGCGAGGGCGGCCTATGGCTACACCTTC. Its protein is CASSPARAAYGYTF. The chain combines TRBV9 with TRBJ1-2; D is ambiguous. Per the germline V gene, CDR1 is SGDLS and CDR2 is YYNGEE. The CDR3 sequence is 14 residues long. Trimming pared 4 bases from V and 4 bases from J, leaving 14 bases between.

The CDR3 coding sequence is TGCGCCAGCAGTGAGGGAGACGAGCAGTACTTC. Translated, it gives CASSEGDEQYF. This chain uses TRBV10-1 with TRBJ2-7; D unresolved. Deletions cut 2 bases from V and 5 bases from J, with 4 bases between. In germline, CDR1 is WNHNN, CDR2 SYGVQD (reference sequence). The CDR3 is made up of 11 amino acids.

The gene calls are TRBV29-1 and TRBJ2-2; possibly TRBD1 for D (6 bases). There are 15 residues in the CDR3. The V end lost 5 bases, the J end lost 3 bases, and 16 bases lay between the germline ends. The germline V gene encodes CDR1 SQVTM and CDR2 ANQGSEA. CDR3 coding DNA: TGCAGCGTTAGTACAGGGCCCCCCGACACCGGGGAGCTGTTTTTT. It translates to CSVSTGPPDTGELFF.

This clone occurred once. The chain joins TRBV9 to TRBJ1-3; TRBD1 matches 7 bases. The CDR3 sequence is 17 residues long. Per germline, CDR1 SGDLS and CDR2 YYNGEE. Trimming at V came to 0 bases and at J to 1 base, leaving 7 bases not matched to a gene. CDR3: CASSVGSGTASGNTIYF. The CDR3 DNA reads TGTGCCAGCAGCGTAGGTTCCGGGACAGCGTCTGGAAACACCATATATTTT.

The chain combines TRBV11-2 with TRBJ2-7; D is possibly TRBD2 (6 bases). This CDR3 has 14 amino acids. Between the trimmed V and J ends, which lost 2 bases and 0 bases, there was a span of 8 bases. CDR1 SGHAT and CDR2 FQNNGV come from the germline V gene. CDR3 nucleotide sequence: TGTGCCAGCAGCTTAAGGGACTCCTCCTACGAGCAGTACTTC. Protein: CASSLRDSSYEQYF.

This clone is a singleton in its sample. V usage is TRBV27 and J usage is TRBJ2-7; D is perhaps TRBD2 (6 bases). Germline-derived CDR1 and CDR2 are MNHEY and SMNVEV (reference sequence). The V gene lost 6 bases and the J gene lost 1 base, with 10 bases spanning the gap. The CDR3 is made up of 13 amino acids. The DNA of the CDR3 is TGTGCCAGCAGCCACGCGGGGTCCTACGAGCAGTACTTC. Its protein is CASSHAGSYEQYF.